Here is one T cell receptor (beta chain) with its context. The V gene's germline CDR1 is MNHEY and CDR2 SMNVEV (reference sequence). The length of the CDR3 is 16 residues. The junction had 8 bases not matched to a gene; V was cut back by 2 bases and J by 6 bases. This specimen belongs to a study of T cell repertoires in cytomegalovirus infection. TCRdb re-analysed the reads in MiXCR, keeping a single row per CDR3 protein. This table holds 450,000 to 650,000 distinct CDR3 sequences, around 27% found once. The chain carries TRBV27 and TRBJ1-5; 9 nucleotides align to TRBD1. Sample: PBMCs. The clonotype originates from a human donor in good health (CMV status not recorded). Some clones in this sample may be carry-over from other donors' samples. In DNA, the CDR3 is TGTGCCAGCAGTTTACTCGGGACAGGGAAGATTCAGCCCCAGCATTTT. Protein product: CASSLLGTGKIQPQHF.